These 29 T cell receptor beta chains were all obtained from the same sample, sequenced in a study of spatial heterogeneity in lung cancer. TCRdb reanalysed the 5' RACE reads using MiXCR and keeps one entry per CDR3 protein. Among about 48,000 distinct CDR3 sequences listed, roughly 5% were seen once. This sample's time point: sample taken at primary tumor resection. Material: PBMCs, obtained at surgery. The receptor set was obtained from a male donor with early-stage non-small cell lung cancer.

Ten or more counts support this clonotype. CDR3 residues: CASSQGGVLDGQFF. In DNA, the CDR3 is TGCGCCAGCAGCCAAGGGGGGGTCCTTGACGGTCAGTTCTTC. The rearrangement uses TRBV4-1 and TRBJ2-1; tentative D call: TRBD2 (6 bases). CDR1 is MGHRA and CDR2 is YSYEKL in the germline V gene. The length of the CDR3 is 14 residues. The ends were cut back, 1 base at V and 13 bases at J, with 17 bases in the middle.

This clonotype was counted at least ten times. The CDR3 nucleotides are TGTGCCAGCAGTGATTCTCAACCCGGGGAGCAGTTCTTC. Encoded protein: CASSDSQPGEQFF. The rearrangement joins TRBV2 to TRBJ2-1, with D hard to call. V was shortened by 3 bases and J by 10 bases, with 13 bases between the two germline ends. CDR3 length equals 13 residues. Germline lookup yields CDR1 SNHLY and CDR2 FYNNEI. The whole variable domain, filled in from reference TRBV2 and TRBJ2-1, reads EPEVTQTPSHQVTQMGQEVILRCVPISNHLYFYWYRQILGQKVEFLVSFYNNEISEKSEIFDDQFSVERPDGSNFTLKIRSTKLEDSAMYFCASSDSQPGEQFFGPGTRLTVL.

This clonotype was observed many times. The J gene is TRBJ1-5, the V gene TRBV18; D is perhaps TRBD1 (5 bases). Germline values: CDR1 KGHSH, CDR2 LQKENI. V lost 4 bases and J lost 2, with 15 bases in between. The CDR3 extends over 16 amino acids. This chain's CDR3 is CASSQTRGEGNQPQHF. In DNA form, the CDR3 reads TGTGCCAGCTCACAAACGAGGGGAGAGGGCAATCAGCCCCAGCATTTT. The variable domain in full, with the rest retrieved from reference TRBV18 and TRBJ1-5, is NAGVMQNPRHLVRRRGQEARLRCSPMKGHSHVYWYRQLPEEGLKFMVYLQKENIIDESGMPKERFSAEFPKEGPSILRIQQVVRGDSAAYFCASSQTRGEGNQPQHFGDGTRLSIL.

This clonotype was seen a handful of times. This rearrangement joins TRBV10-2 to TRBJ1-4; no firm D call. This CDR3 comprises 16 residues. Germline V gene sequence: CDR1 WSHSY, CDR2 SAAADI. Trimming removed 0 bases from V and 8 bases from J, with 16 bases in between. CDR3 amino acids: CASSESTGRLGEKLFF. CDR3 coding DNA: TGCGCCAGCAGTGAGTCGACGGGTCGCCTTGGGGAAAAACTGTTTTTT.

This clonotype was recorded many times. This rearrangement joins TRBV7-9 to TRBJ2-7; D is ambiguous. V lost 0 bases and J 7 bases, leaving 4 bases between the germline ends. CDR1 is SEHNR and CDR2 is FQNEAQ in the germline V gene (reference sequence). CDR3 length: 11 residues. CDR3 residues: CASSLADEQYF. The CDR3, as DNA: TGTGCCAGCAGCTTAGCGGATGAGCAGTACTTC.

The J gene is TRBJ1-2, the V gene TRBV18; TRBD1 aligns across 7 bases. CDR1 and CDR2 from the germline V gene are KGHSH and LQKENI. V dropped 3 bases and J dropped 6; count of bases not matched to a gene: 4. The CDR3 runs to 13 residues. CDR3 loop: CASSPGQEDGYTF. For the CDR3, the DNA is TGTGCCAGCTCACCCGGACAGGAGGATGGCTACACCTTC. The complete variable domain, with remaining parts taken from reference TRBV18 and TRBJ1-2, reads NAGVMQNPRHLVRRRGQEARLRCSPMKGHSHVYWYRQLPEEGLKFMVYLQKENIIDESGMPKERFSAEFPKEGPSILRIQQVVRGDSAAYFCASSPGQEDGYTFGSGTRLTVV.

Ten or more counts support this clonotype. The chain combines TRBV7-9 with TRBJ2-3, with 8 bases identical to TRBD2. Germline values: CDR1 SEHNR, CDR2 FQNEAQ (reference sequence). V shed 4 bases and J 2 bases; nucleotides not matched to a gene: 11. The CDR3 totals 17 residues. The CDR3, as DNA: TGTGCCAGCAGCTCCAAGGCGCTAGCGGGCAACACAGATACGCAGTATTTT. Its protein product is CASSSKALAGNTDTQYF.

This clonotype was recorded many times. The rearrangement uses TRBV6-2 or TRBV6-3 and TRBJ2-3; D may be TRBD2 (5 bases). V was clipped by 6 bases and J by 6 bases, with 7 bases between them. CDR3 length: 11 amino acids. The germline gives CDR1 MNHEY, CDR2 SVGEGT. In nucleotides, the CDR3 is TGTGCCAGCAGCAGGAGGGATACGCAGTATTTT. Protein sequence: CASSRRDTQYF.

This clonotype was found a few times. V usage is TRBV9 and J usage is TRBJ2-3, with a possible D match to TRBD1 (7 bases). Germline assignment: CDR1 SGDLS and CDR2 YYNGEE. CDR3 size: 16 residues. Trimming cost V 0 bases and J 1 base, with 12 bases left between them. Here the CDR3 reads CASSVGRGQGTDTQYF. CDR3 sequence (DNA): TGTGCCAGCAGCGTAGGGAGGGGGCAAGGCACAGATACGCAGTATTTT.

J is TRBJ2-1 and V is TRBV2; perhaps TRBD1 as D (6 bases). Trimming shortened V by 0 bases and J by 10 bases, and 10 bases separated the two germline ends. Germline loops: CDR1 SNHLY, CDR2 FYNNEI. CDR3 size: 13 residues. The CDR3 sequence: CASSEAWQGEQFF. In DNA form, the CDR3 reads TGTGCCAGCAGTGAAGCTTGGCAGGGGGAGCAGTTCTTC.

This clonotype has a count of ten or more. The chain carries TRBV5-6 and TRBJ2-5, with 13 bases identical to TRBD2. The V and J ends lost 1 base and 5 bases, in that order; junction bases with no gene match: 5. The length of the CDR3 is 16 residues. Germline assignment: CDR1 SGHDT and CDR2 YYEEEE. The CDR3 sequence is CASSLTSGRAGETQYF. Written as DNA, the CDR3 is TGTGCCAGCAGCTTGACTAGCGGGAGGGCCGGCGAGACCCAGTACTTC.

This clonotype was detected many times. The CDR3 protein is CASSDDRAYEQYF. CDR3 in DNA: TGTGCCAGCTCAGACGACAGGGCTTACGAGCAGTACTTC. This rearrangement joins TRBV18 to TRBJ2-7, with 7 positions matching TRBD1. V was pared by 5 bases and J by 4 bases, with 5 bases of the junction left unmatched. Germline CDR1 and CDR2: KGHSH and LQKENI. The length of the CDR3 is 13 residues.

This clonotype was recorded many times. V gene TRBV6-2 or TRBV6-3 combines with J gene TRBJ1-5; D may be TRBD1 (5 bases). Per germline, CDR1 MNHEY and CDR2 SVGEGT. Trimming pared 7 bases from V and 3 bases from J, leaving 13 bases between. The CDR3 sequence is 14 residues long. The CDR3 reads CASTPQGHNQPQHF. Written as DNA, the CDR3 is TGTGCCAGCACCCCTCAGGGTCACAATCAGCCCCAGCATTTT.

This clonotype occurred many times. V gene TRBV12-3 or TRBV12-4 combines with J gene TRBJ1-5; D remains unclear. V gave up 3 bases and J gave up 6 bases, with 9 bases separating them. CDR3 length: 13 amino acids. The CDR3 DNA is TGTGCCAGCAGTTTCAGCAATAGTCAGCCCCAGCATTTT. Translation: CASSFSNSQPQHF.

This clonotype showed up many times. This chain links TRBV7-2 with TRBJ2-5; a possible D gene is TRBD2 (6 bases). In germline, CDR1 is SGHTA, CDR2 FQGNSA. This CDR3 has 15 amino acids. The V end was cut by 4 bases, the J end by 4 bases, with 16 bases between. CDR3 sequence: CASSSDAGKGETQYF. CDR3 nucleotide sequence: TGTGCCAGCAGCTCCGACGCGGGAAAAGGAGAGACCCAGTACTTC.

The sample holds many counts of this clonotype. This chain uses TRBV7-8 with TRBJ2-7; 8 bases fit TRBD2. Germline trimming cut 6 bases from V and 0 bases from J; bases unmatched to any gene: 7. Per the germline V gene, CDR1 is SGHVS and CDR2 is FQNEAQ. This CDR3 spans 15 amino acids. The CDR3 is CASSHTSGPSYEQYF. The CDR3 DNA follows: TGTGCCAGCAGTCATACTAGCGGTCCCTCCTACGAGCAGTACTTC.

This clonotype was detected ten times or more. V and J are TRBV2 and TRBJ2-3; D may be TRBD1 (6 bases). CDR1 and CDR2 from the germline V gene are SNHLY and FYNNEI. V gave up 2 bases and J gave up 2 bases, with 8 bases separating them. The CDR3 is made up of 14 amino acids. The CDR3 here is CASSENRDTDTQYF. The CDR3 DNA follows: TGTGCCAGCAGTGAAAACAGGGACACAGATACGCAGTATTTT.

This clonotype was recorded at least ten times. This chain joins TRBV10-3 and TRBJ2-6; 9 bases map to TRBD1. V was clipped by 10 bases and J by 4 bases; unmatched bases: 14. CDR1 and CDR2 from the germline V gene are ENHRY and SYGVKD. The CDR3 loop spans 17 amino acids. The CDR3: CANQPGQGSVGANVLTF. In DNA, the CDR3 is TGTGCCAATCAACCCGGACAGGGGTCTGTGGGGGCCAACGTCCTGACTTTC.

This clonotype was recorded at least ten times. This chain's CDR3 is CASSPSTSGNVGELFF. Here the CDR3 DNA reads TGTGCCAGCTCACCGTCGACTAGCGGGAATGTCGGGGAGCTGTTTTTT. V usage is TRBV18 and J usage is TRBJ2-2; 11 positions agree with TRBD2. The V gene end was trimmed by 3 bases and the J gene end by 7 bases; junction bases not matched to a gene: 7. The CDR3 loop spans 16 amino acids. Germline V gene lookup returns CDR1 KGHSH and CDR2 LQKENI.

The chain joins TRBV4-2 to TRBJ2-5; 8 nucleotides line up with TRBD1. The CDR3 runs to 15 residues. Germline values: CDR1 LGHNA, CDR2 YNFKEQ. J lost 1 base, V lost 3 bases, and 4 bases had no gene match. The CDR3 nucleotides are TGTGCCAGCAGCCACCCAGGGACAGGCCAAGAGACCCAGTACTTC. Translation: CASSHPGTGQETQYF.

Many counts were recorded for this clonotype. The V gene is TRBV27, the J gene TRBJ2-5; TRBD1 matches 9 bases. The CDR3 is 14 residues long. V gave up 0 bases and J gave up 4 bases; unmatched junction bases: 0. Per the germline V gene, CDR1 is MNHEY and CDR2 is SMNVEV (reference sequence). Here the CDR3 DNA reads TGTGCCAGCAGTTTATCGACAGGGGGAGAGACCCAGTACTTC. Encoded protein: CASSLSTGGETQYF.

The gene calls are TRBV19 and TRBJ1-4; TRBD1 aligns across 7 bases. The CDR3 covers 19 residues. The V gene end was trimmed by 3 bases and the J gene end by 2 bases; junction bases not matched to a gene: 15. Germline V lookup: CDR1 LNHDA, CDR2 SQIVND (reference sequence). CDR3 bases: TGTGCCAGTAGTATGACCCCGCGGACAGGTAGTTCCACTAATGAAAAACTGTTTTTT. This translates into CASSMTPRTGSSTNEKLFF.

This chain uses TRBV19 with TRBJ2-1; 8 bases are shared with TRBD2. The CDR3 runs to 19 residues. V trimming: 2 bases; J trimming: 0 bases; junction bases outside the gene matches: 12. In germline, CDR1 is LNHDA, CDR2 SQIVND (reference sequence). CDR3 sequence reads: CASSIFPSGFSSSYNEQFF. The CDR3 coding sequence is TGTGCCAGTAGTATATTTCCTAGCGGGTTCTCCAGCTCCTACAATGAGCAGTTCTTC.

This clonotype was detected many times. The V gene is TRBV20-1, the J gene TRBJ1-1; maybe TRBD1 (6 bases). This CDR3 spans 14 amino acids. Trimming took off 3 bases at V and 3 bases at J, with 14 bases between the two ends. CDR1 DFQATT and CDR2 SNEGSKA come from the germline V gene (reference sequence). The CDR3 coding sequence is TGCAGTGCTAGGGAACAGGGACGGGACACTGAAGCTTTCTTT. Protein sequence: CSAREQGRDTEAFF.

CDR3 in DNA: TGTGCCAGCAGTTTAGTCCCCGGACAGGGGTACGAGCAGTACTTC. Translated, it gives CASSLVPGQGYEQYF. The V and J genes are TRBV12-3 or TRBV12-4 and TRBJ2-7, with TRBD1 matching over 9 bases. This CDR3 contains 15 residues. Trimming at V came to 1 base and at J to 4 bases, leaving 5 bases not matched to a gene.

In its sample, this clonotype was seen many times. The CDR3, as DNA: TGCGCCAGCAGCCAGCCAAGAGAGGCAGATACGCAGTATTTT. This gives the protein CASSQPREADTQYF. The V call is TRBV4-1, the J call TRBJ2-3; D is uncertain. The germline V and J ends were trimmed by 3 bases and 4 bases, with 11 bases remaining between them. The CDR3 covers 14 residues. Germline lookup yields CDR1 MGHRA and CDR2 YSYEKL.

This clonotype was seen repeatedly, ten times or more. This rearrangement joins TRBV7-8 to TRBJ2-2, with 9 bases identical to TRBD2. The CDR3 totals 19 residues. The V gene's germline CDR1 is SGHVS and CDR2 FQNEAQ. V was pared by 7 bases and J by 3 bases, with 18 bases of the junction left unmatched. The CDR3 protein is CASTSRGIAGERDTGELFF. CDR3 in DNA: TGTGCCAGCACTTCCCGGGGTATAGCGGGAGAAAGGGACACCGGGGAGCTGTTTTTT. The whole variable domain, remainder taken from reference TRBV7-8 and TRBJ2-2, is GAGVSQSPRYKVAKRGQDVALRCDPISGHVSLFWYQQALGQGPEFLTYFQNEAQLDKSGLPSDRFFAERPEGSVSTLKIQRTQQEDSAVYLCASTSRGIAGERDTGELFFGEGSRLTVL.

This clonotype was observed many times. The chain has TRBV7-9 and TRBJ2-5; 10 positions match TRBD1. The CDR3 runs to 16 residues. The J segment lost 3 bases and the V segment lost 5 bases, leaving 9 bases of the junction unmatched. CDR1 and CDR2 from the germline V gene are SEHNR and FQNEAQ (reference sequence). CDR3 loop: CASSPRGTGVEETQYF. The DNA for the CDR3 is TGTGCCAGCAGCCCAAGGGGGACAGGGGTGGAAGAGACCCAGTACTTC. Supplemented by reference TRBV7-9 and TRBJ2-5, the full variable domain reads DTGVSQNPRHKITKRGQNVTFRCDPISEHNRLYWYRQTLGQGPEFLTYFQNEAQLEKSRLLSDRFSAERPKGSFSTLEIQRTEQGDSAMYLCASSPRGTGVEETQYFGPGTRLLVL.

This clonotype was counted many times. For the CDR3, the DNA is TGCAGTGCTAGTGGGGTAGACTACGAGCAGTACTTC. Amino acids: CSASGVDYEQYF. The chain links TRBV20-1 to TRBJ2-7; D ambiguous. Germline V gene data show CDR1 as DFQATT and CDR2 as SNEGSKA (reference sequence). V lost 3 bases and J lost 3, with 9 bases in between. This CDR3 region has 12 residues.